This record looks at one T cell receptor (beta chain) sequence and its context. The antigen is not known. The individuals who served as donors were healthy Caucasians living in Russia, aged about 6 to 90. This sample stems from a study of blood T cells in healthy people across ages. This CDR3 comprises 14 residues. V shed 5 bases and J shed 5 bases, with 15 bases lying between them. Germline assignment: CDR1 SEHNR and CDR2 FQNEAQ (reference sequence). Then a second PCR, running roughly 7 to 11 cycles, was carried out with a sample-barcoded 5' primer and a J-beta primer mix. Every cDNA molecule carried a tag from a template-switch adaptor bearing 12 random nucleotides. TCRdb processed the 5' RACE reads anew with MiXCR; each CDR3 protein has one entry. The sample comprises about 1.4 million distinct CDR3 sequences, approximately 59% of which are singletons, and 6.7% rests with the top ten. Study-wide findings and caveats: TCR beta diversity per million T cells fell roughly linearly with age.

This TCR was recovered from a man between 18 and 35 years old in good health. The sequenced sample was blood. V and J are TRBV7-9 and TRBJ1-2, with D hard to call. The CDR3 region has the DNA TGTGCCAGCAGCACCCTGGACCGGTCGTATGGCTACACCTTC. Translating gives CASSTLDRSYGYTF. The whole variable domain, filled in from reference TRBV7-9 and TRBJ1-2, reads DTGVSQNPRHKITKRGQNVTFRCDPISEHNRLYWYRQTLGQGPEFLTYFQNEAQLEKSRLLSDRFSAERPKGSFSTLEIQRTEQGDSAMYLCASSTLDRSYGYTFGSGTRLTVV.